This T cell receptor beta chain was retrieved from a study of shared clonotypes between healthy human individuals. CDR1 and CDR2 (germline): MNHNS, SASEGT. The CDR3 runs to 14 residues. Losses at the gene ends were 6 bases for V and 1 base for J; bases not matched to a gene: 2. As handled by the study authors: Junction-only immunoSEQ sequences carried no quality scores, so filtering differed. Only in-frame clones appear in the TCRdb table, and some are missing; sequencing was by immunoSEQ multiplex PCR. V, J and clone size were drawn from that table, and D and trimming were deduced from the DNA. The sample yields more than 2 million clones, roughly 95% seen once.

The V gene is TRBV6-1, the J gene TRBJ2-2; 7 bases match TRBD1. The clonotype was recovered from a man between 18 and 29 years old in good health. The specimen sequenced was naive CD4+ T cells sorted from blood. The subset here: CD45RA+ positively selected. CDR3 protein: CASSRDRNTGELFF. In DNA, the CDR3 is TGTGCCAGCAGCCGGGACAGGAACACCGGGGAGCTGTTTTTT.